These 7 T cell receptor beta chains originate from one sample sequenced in a study of memory CD4+ T cells and cytomegalovirus serostatus. Method: immunoSEQ multiplex PCR; TCRdb's copy keeps in-frame clones and lacks some. The table shows around 88,000 clones, with approximately 80% occurring only once. The sort gate was single viable CD3+CD4+CD8-CD45RO+ cells for memory CD4+ T cells. The specimen was memory CD4+ T cells from blood. The receptor source for this set is an adult in good health and CMV-seropositive.

This clone came up a few times. The chain uses TRBV5-4 and TRBJ2-5; 7 bases map to TRBD2. J was trimmed by 5 bases and V by 3 bases; bases with no gene match: 10. CDR1 is SGHNT, CDR2 YYREEE, per germline (reference sequence). This CDR3 region has 15 residues. The CDR3: CASSSPGEGSETQYF. The CDR3 bases are TGTGCCAGCAGCTCCCCGGGGGAGGGAAGCGAGACCCAGTACTTC. Filled out from reference TRBV5-4 and TRBJ2-5, the complete variable domain reads ETGVTQSPTHLIKTRGQQVTLRCSSQSGHNTVSWYQQALGQGPQFIFQYYREEENGRGNFPPRFSGLQFPNYSSELNVNALELDDSALYLCASSSPGEGSETQYFGPGTRLLVL.

V and J are TRBV29-1 and TRBJ2-3; no clear D gene. Trimming cost V 6 bases and J 3 bases, with 16 bases left between them. This CDR3 contains 14 residues. CDR1 SQVTM and CDR2 ANQGSEA come from the germline V gene. The chain's CDR3 is CSVARGEVTDTQYF. CDR3 in DNA: TGCAGCGTGGCGCGAGGAGAGGTGACAGATACGCAGTATTTT.

This clone was found a few times. The V and J genes are TRBV28 and TRBJ1-1, with D perhaps matching TRBD1 (6 bases). Germline CDR1 and CDR2: MDHEN and SYDVKM. V was shortened by 7 bases and J by 0 bases, with 12 bases between the two germline ends. There are 14 residues in the CDR3. The CDR3 loop is CASIKGGMNTEAFF. The CDR3 DNA reads TGTGCCAGCATTAAAGGGGGGATGAACACTGAAGCTTTCTTT.

This clone was observed once. The V and J genes are TRBV6-5 and TRBJ2-7; 7 bases line up with TRBD1. The CDR3 length is 13 residues. Germline assignment: CDR1 MNHEY and CDR2 SVGAGI. Trimming removed 5 bases from V and 2 bases from J; junction bases left unmatched: 3. The CDR3 DNA reads TGTGCCAGCAGTGGACAGGCCCCCTACGAGCAGTACTTC. This translates into CASSGQAPYEQYF.

V is TRBV15 and J is TRBJ1-4; D gene uncertain. The CDR3 has 14 amino acids. The germline V gene has CDR1 LNHNV and CDR2 YYDKDF (reference sequence). Trimming removed 0 bases from V and 8 bases from J, with 10 bases in between. DNA for the CDR3: TGTGCCACCAGCAGAGACTACAACGAGGAAAAACTGTTTTTT. Translated: CATSRDYNEEKLFF. Full variable domain (rest looked up from reference TRBV15 and TRBJ1-4): DAMVIQNPRYQVTQFGKPVTLSCSQTLNHNVMYWYQQKSSQAPKLLFHYYDKDFNNEADTPDNFQSRRPNTSFCFLDIRSPGLGDTAMYLCATSRDYNEEKLFFGSGTQLSVL.

The chain joins TRBV28 to TRBJ2-3; the D call may be TRBD1 or TRBD2 (6 bases each). The ends were cut back, 6 bases at V and 1 base at J, with 14 bases in the middle. This CDR3 has 15 amino acids. Looked up from germline, CDR1 is MDHEN and CDR2 is SYDVKM. The CDR3 protein is CASRTPRGGTDTQYF. The DNA of the CDR3 is TGTGCCAGCAGGACGCCGAGGGGGGGCACAGATACGCAGTATTTT.

This chain connects TRBV28 to TRBJ2-5, with TRBD2 matching over 12 bases. Germline-derived CDR1 and CDR2 are MDHEN and SYDVKM. The V segment lost 10 bases and the J segment 4 bases; nucleotides outside the gene matches: 7. The CDR3 loop spans 14 amino acids. The CDR3 here is CATRLAGAVETQYF. DNA for the CDR3: TGTGCCACCAGACTAGCGGGAGCTGTAGAGACCCAGTACTTC.